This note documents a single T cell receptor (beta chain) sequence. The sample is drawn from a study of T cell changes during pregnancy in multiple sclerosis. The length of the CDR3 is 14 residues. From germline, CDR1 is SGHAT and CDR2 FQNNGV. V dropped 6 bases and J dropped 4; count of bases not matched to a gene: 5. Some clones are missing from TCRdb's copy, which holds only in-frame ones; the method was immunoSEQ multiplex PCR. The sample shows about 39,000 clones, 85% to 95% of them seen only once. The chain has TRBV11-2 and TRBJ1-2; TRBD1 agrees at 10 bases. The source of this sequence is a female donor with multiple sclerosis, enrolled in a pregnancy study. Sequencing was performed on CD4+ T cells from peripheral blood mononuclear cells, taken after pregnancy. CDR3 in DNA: TGTGCCAGCAGTCGGACAGGGGGAACCTATGGCTACACCTTC. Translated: CASSRTGGTYGYTF.